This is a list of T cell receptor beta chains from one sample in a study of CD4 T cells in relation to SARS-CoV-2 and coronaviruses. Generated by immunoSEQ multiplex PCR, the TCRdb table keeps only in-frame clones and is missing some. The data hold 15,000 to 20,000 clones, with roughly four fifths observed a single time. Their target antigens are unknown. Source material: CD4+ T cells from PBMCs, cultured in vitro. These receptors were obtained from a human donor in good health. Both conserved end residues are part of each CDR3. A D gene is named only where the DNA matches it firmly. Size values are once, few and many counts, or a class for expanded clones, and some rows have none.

CDR3 DNA: TGTGCCAGCGGACTTGGGGAGGGGCAGCCCCAGCATTTT
CDR3 protein: CASGLGEGQPQHF
D gene: NA
V gene: TRBV9
J gene: TRBJ1-5
clone size: NA

CDR3 DNA: TGTGCCAGCAGCCCCATGGGGGTCGGGAGCAATCAGCCCCAGCATTTT
CDR3 protein: CASSPMGVGSNQPQHF
D gene: NA
V gene: TRBV11-2
J gene: TRBJ1-5
clone size: NA

CDR3 DNA: TGTGCCAGCAGTGAAGCGCTAGCGGGGGAGGTGAGCTCCTACAATGAGCAGTTCTTC
CDR3 protein: CASSEALAGEVSSYNEQFF
D gene: TRBD2
V gene: TRBV6-1
J gene: TRBJ2-1
clone size: NA

CDR3 DNA: TGCGCCAGCAGCCAAGTTCGGGCCTATAATTCACCCCTCCACTTT
CDR3 protein: CASSQVRAYNSPLHF
D gene: NA
V gene: TRBV4-3
J gene: TRBJ1-6
clone size: few

CDR3 DNA: TGTGCCAGCAGCTCACAGGGGAACACTGAAGCTTTCTTT
CDR3 protein: CASSSQGNTEAFF
D gene: NA
V gene: TRBV11-3
J gene: TRBJ1-1
clone size: few

CDR3 DNA: TGTGCCAGCAGTTACACTAGCACAGATACGCAGTATTTT
CDR3 protein: CASSYTSTDTQYF
D gene: NA
V gene: TRBV12-3/TRBV12-4
J gene: TRBJ2-3
clone size: NA

CDR3 DNA: TGTGCCAGTAGTATGCCGGGACTAGTGGAAGTCGGGGAGCTGTTTTTT
CDR3 protein: CASSMPGLVEVGELFF
D gene: TRBD2
V gene: TRBV19
J gene: TRBJ2-2
clone size: NA

CDR3 DNA: TGTGCCAGCAGCTTCCCAGCGGGGGGAATCTCGGTCACCGGGGAGCTGTTTTTT
CDR3 protein: CASSFPAGGISVTGELFF
D gene: TRBD2
V gene: TRBV7-8
J gene: TRBJ2-2
clone size: NA

CDR3 DNA: TGTGCCAGCAGCTTGGTACCCGGGGGCAATCAGCCCCAGCATTTT
CDR3 protein: CASSLVPGGNQPQHF
D gene: NA
V gene: TRBV5-4
J gene: TRBJ1-5
clone size: NA

CDR3 DNA: TGTGCCAGCAGCCGCCCCGGGTTTGGCGGGGGGCCAGTAGGGGAGACCCAGTACTTC
CDR3 protein: CASSRPGFGGGPVGETQYF
D gene: TRBD2
V gene: TRBV3-1/TRBV3-2
J gene: TRBJ2-5
clone size: once

CDR3 DNA: TGTGCCAGCAGCTTAGTTGGCGGAGTCTCTGGGGCCAACGTCCTGACTTTC
CDR3 protein: CASSLVGGVSGANVLTF
D gene: NA
V gene: TRBV7-9
J gene: TRBJ2-6
clone size: few

CDR3 DNA: TGTGCCAGCAGCCAAGGGCAAGGGGGATACGAGCAGTACTTC
CDR3 protein: CASSQGQGGYEQYF
D gene: NA
V gene: TRBV3-1/TRBV3-2
J gene: TRBJ2-7
clone size: NA

CDR3 DNA: TGCGCCAGCAGCTTGTCGACCACGCGGGGCACGGCGGGAAACACCATATATTTT
CDR3 protein: CASSLSTTRGTAGNTIYF
D gene: NA
V gene: TRBV5-1
J gene: TRBJ1-3
clone size: NA

CDR3 DNA: TGTGCCAGCAGTGCGTATAGCAATCAGCCCCAGCATTTT
CDR3 protein: CASSAYSNQPQHF
D gene: NA
V gene: TRBV2
J gene: TRBJ1-5
clone size: few

CDR3 DNA: TGTGCCAGTAGTATGATGGGGTTCAATCAGCCCCAGCATTTT
CDR3 protein: CASSMMGFNQPQHF
D gene: NA
V gene: TRBV19
J gene: TRBJ1-5
clone size: few

CDR3 DNA: TGCGCCAGCAGCTTGGCCTGGGACAGGGATGAAAAACTGTTTTTT
CDR3 protein: CASSLAWDRDEKLFF
D gene: TRBD1
V gene: TRBV5-1
J gene: TRBJ1-4
clone size: NA

CDR3 DNA: TGTGCCAGTAGTAAACCCTCGACAGGGAACTATGGCTACACCTTC
CDR3 protein: CASSKPSTGNYGYTF
D gene: TRBD1
V gene: TRBV19
J gene: TRBJ1-2
clone size: NA

CDR3 DNA: TGTGCTAGTGGTTTCGGACAGGCCCACACAGATACGCAGTATTTT
CDR3 protein: CASGFGQAHTDTQYF
D gene: TRBD1
V gene: TRBV12-5
J gene: TRBJ2-3
clone size: NA

CDR3 DNA: TGTGCCAGCAGCTCCGCCCACTCTGGGGCCAACGTCCTGACTTTC
CDR3 protein: CASSSAHSGANVLTF
D gene: NA
V gene: TRBV7-3
J gene: TRBJ2-6
clone size: NA

CDR3 DNA: TGTGCCAGCAGGGCCTTCGGAGGGGGAGCAAGCTACACCTTC
CDR3 protein: CASRAFGGGASYTF
D gene: NA
V gene: TRBV14
J gene: TRBJ1-2
clone size: few

CDR3 DNA: TGTGCCAGCCAAAGGGGACTAGCGGGAGAAACCTACGAGCAGTACTTC
CDR3 protein: CASQRGLAGETYEQYF
D gene: TRBD2
V gene: TRBV3-1/TRBV3-2
J gene: TRBJ2-7
clone size: NA

CDR3 DNA: TGTGCCAGCAGCTTGGACGGGAACTCTGGAAACACCATATATTTT
CDR3 protein: CASSLDGNSGNTIYF
D gene: NA
V gene: TRBV7-9
J gene: TRBJ1-3
clone size: NA

CDR3 DNA: TGTGCCATCAGTGCAACAGATACGCAGTATTTT
CDR3 protein: CAISATDTQYF
D gene: NA
V gene: TRBV10-3
J gene: TRBJ2-3
clone size: once

CDR3 DNA: TGCAGTGCTAGGCCCGGGGATACGCAGTATTTT
CDR3 protein: CSARPGDTQYF
D gene: NA
V gene: TRBV20-1
J gene: TRBJ2-3
clone size: NA

CDR3 DNA: TGTGCCAGCTCACCTGGACAGGGCGGAAACACCATATATTTT
CDR3 protein: CASSPGQGGNTIYF
D gene: TRBD1
V gene: TRBV18
J gene: TRBJ1-3
clone size: few

CDR3 DNA: TGTGCCAGCAGCCAAGACCCCAGGGGGCATGGCTACACCTTC
CDR3 protein: CASSQDPRGHGYTF
D gene: TRBD1
V gene: TRBV3-1/TRBV3-2
J gene: TRBJ1-2
clone size: NA

CDR3 DNA: TGTGCCAGCAGTTTTAGGGACCCGCATTGGAACACCTTC
CDR3 protein: CASSFRDPHWNTF
D gene: NA
V gene: TRBV28
J gene: TRBJ1-2
clone size: NA

CDR3 DNA: TGTGCCAGCAGCTTAGCGGATATTAGCGGTCACACCGGGGAGCTGTTTTTT
CDR3 protein: CASSLADISGHTGELFF
D gene: NA
V gene: TRBV7-6
J gene: TRBJ2-2
clone size: NA

CDR3 DNA: TGTGCCAGCTCACCGGAGACTAGCGCCCACTACAATGAGCAGTTCTTC
CDR3 protein: CASSPETSAHYNEQFF
D gene: TRBD2
V gene: TRBV18
J gene: TRBJ2-1
clone size: NA

CDR3 DNA: TGTGCCAGCGGGACCTCCCAAGAGACCCAGTACTTC
CDR3 protein: CASGTSQETQYF
D gene: NA
V gene: TRBV11-2
J gene: TRBJ2-5
clone size: NA

CDR3 DNA: TGTGCCAGCAGCTTAAACCAGGGGTTTGGGGCAGATACGCAGTATTTT
CDR3 protein: CASSLNQGFGADTQYF
D gene: NA
V gene: TRBV11-3
J gene: TRBJ2-3
clone size: NA